A single sample is the source of the 17 T cell receptor beta chains below, sequenced in a study of blood T cell repertoires in COVID-19. Data came from immunoSEQ multiplex PCR; TCRdb stores just in-frame clones and leaves some out. The repertoire holds under 200,000 clones, with approximately 86% as singletons. What was sequenced was peripheral blood. Receptors were obtained from an elderly woman with acute or convalescent COVID-19.

V and J are TRBV4-3 and TRBJ1-5, with 7 positions matching TRBD1. V shed 4 bases and J 5 bases; nucleotides not matched to a gene: 8. The CDR3 length is 15 residues. Germline V CDR1 and CDR2: LGHNA, YSLEER. CDR3 bases: TGCGCCAGCAGCCGATGGACAGGCCTCGATCAGCCCCAGCATTTT. Residues: CASSRWTGLDQPQHF.

The chain uses TRBV19 and TRBJ1-2; 7 bases align to TRBD1. This CDR3 has 16 amino acids. Trimming at V came to 5 bases and at J to 5 bases, leaving 14 bases not matched to a gene. From germline, CDR1 is LNHDA and CDR2 SQIVND (reference sequence). The CDR3: CASSPNPTGVVYGYTF. In nucleotides, the CDR3 is TGTGCCAGTAGTCCGAACCCTACAGGGGTGGTATATGGCTACACCTTC.

The chain is built from TRBV5-8 and TRBJ1-5, with D unclear. CDR1 SGHTS and CDR2 YDEGEE come from the germline V gene. The CDR3 runs to 14 residues. V was clipped by 3 bases and J by 7 bases, with 14 bases between them. CDR3 coding DNA: TGTGCCAGCAGCTCCGGGGTATTCGAACAGCCCCAGCATTTT. Translating it yields CASSSGVFEQPQHF.

The chain couples TRBV7-9 to TRBJ1-1; TRBD1 agrees at 7 bases. The CDR3 is 15 residues long. Germline V lookup: CDR1 SEHNR, CDR2 FQNEAQ (reference sequence). V dropped 4 bases and J dropped 0; count of bases not matched to a gene: 5. In DNA form, the CDR3 reads TGTGCCAGCAGCTCCGACAGGGCGATGAACACTGAAGCTTTCTTT. Translation: CASSSDRAMNTEAFF.

This clone came up once. This chain uses TRBV5-1 with TRBJ2-6, with D maybe TRBD2 (5 bases). The germline CDR1 and CDR2 sequences are SGHRS and YFSETQ. This CDR3 is built from 15 residues. Trimming pared 4 bases from V and 0 bases from J, leaving 8 bases between. In DNA, the CDR3 is TGCGCCAGCAGCGTACGGGGCTCTGGGGCCAACGTCCTGACTTTC. Protein sequence: CASSVRGSGANVLTF.

This clone was detected a few times. The V call is TRBV7-2, the J call TRBJ1-3, with TRBD1 matching over 9 bases. Germline assignment: CDR1 SGHTA and CDR2 FQGNSA. Losses at the gene ends were 5 bases for V and 3 bases for J; bases not matched to a gene: 11. CDR3 size: 17 residues. The CDR3 reads CASSIRTTGGRGNTIYF. The CDR3 DNA follows: TGTGCCAGCAGCATCCGGACGACAGGGGGACGTGGAAACACCATATATTTT.

The rearrangement links TRBV30 to TRBJ2-7; 7 bases fit TRBD1. CDR1 and CDR2 (germline): GTSNPN, SVGIG (reference sequence). This CDR3 spans 14 amino acids. Trimming cost V 0 bases and J 2 bases; bases outside gene matches: 4. CDR3 loop: CAWSVGTETYEQYF. The CDR3 DNA reads TGTGCCTGGAGTGTAGGGACAGAGACCTACGAGCAGTACTTC.

The V and J genes are TRBV7-9 and TRBJ1-1; D unresolved. Trimming took 3 bases from V and 7 from J, leaving 18 bases between them. Germline assignment: CDR1 SEHNR and CDR2 FQNEAQ (reference sequence). CDR3 length: 15 residues. CDR3 nucleotides: TGTGCCAGCAGCTTCGAGAGCGTTCCATCACATGAAGCTTTCTTT. This encodes CASSFESVPSHEAFF.

This clone was seen only once. The chain combines TRBV5-4 with TRBJ2-1; possible D gene TRBD2, 6 bases. Germline CDR1 is SGHNT and CDR2 is YYREEE (reference sequence). V lost 4 bases to trimming and J lost 0 bases, with 14 bases between them. The CDR3 is made up of 16 amino acids. CDR3 residues: CASSPDSGSSYNEQFF. The CDR3 DNA is TGTGCCAGCAGCCCGGATAGCGGTAGCTCCTACAATGAGCAGTTCTTC.

V usage is TRBV5-1 and J usage is TRBJ1-1; no reliable D call. The CDR3 consists of 14 residues. CDR1 and CDR2 from the germline V gene are SGHRS and YFSETQ. The V end was cut by 4 bases, the J end by 1 base, with 11 bases between. DNA of the CDR3: TGCGCCAGCAGCCTAACAGTGGGGAACACTGAAGCTTTCTTT. It codes for CASSLTVGNTEAFF.

The J gene is TRBJ1-1, the V gene TRBV19; D is perhaps TRBD1 (6 bases). The germline V and J ends were trimmed by 1 base and 5 bases, with 14 bases remaining between them. CDR1 LNHDA and CDR2 SQIVND come from the germline V gene (reference sequence). This CDR3 has 15 residues. The CDR3 sequence is CASSIAGAKATEAFF. The CDR3 DNA follows: TGTGCCAGTAGTATAGCAGGGGCCAAAGCGACTGAAGCTTTCTTT.

This chain connects TRBV15 to TRBJ2-7; 8 bases are shared with TRBD1. V shed 4 bases, J shed 3 bases, and the junction held 2 bases outside the gene matches. Germline CDR1 and CDR2: LNHNV and YYDKDF (reference sequence). The CDR3 runs to 13 residues. The CDR3 nucleotides read TGTGCCACCAGCATGGGACAGGTCTACGAGCAGTACTTC. This sequence encodes CATSMGQVYEQYF.

The rearrangement joins TRBV2 to TRBJ1-1; 7 bases align to TRBD1. Losses at the gene ends were 7 bases for V and 5 bases for J; bases not matched to a gene: 4. The CDR3 spans 12 residues. CDR1 is SNHLY, CDR2 FYNNEI, per germline. CDR3 residues: CASKRGRTEAFF. The CDR3 DNA reads TGTGCCAGCAAAAGGGGGCGAACTGAAGCTTTCTTT.

J is TRBJ2-3 and V is TRBV2; tentatively, D is TRBD2 (6 bases). Trimming left V 6 bases short and J 9 bases short, with 22 bases between. The germline V gene encodes CDR1 SNHLY and CDR2 FYNNEI. CDR3 size: 15 residues. CDR3 residues: CASRTPGLPSGTQYF. Here the CDR3 DNA reads TGTGCCAGCAGAACACCGGGACTTCCCTCAGGAACGCAGTATTTT. Combining the CDR3 with reference TRBV2 and TRBJ2-3 gives the whole variable domain EPEVTQTPSHQVTQMGQEVILRCVPISNHLYFYWYRQILGQKVEFLVSFYNNEISEKSEIFDDQFSVERPDGSNFTLKIRSTKLEDSAMYFCASRTPGLPSGTQYFGPGTRLTVL.

J is TRBJ2-7 and V is TRBV7-8; 11 nucleotides line up with TRBD1. The germline CDR1 and CDR2 sequences are SGHVS and FQNEAQ. The CDR3 contains 15 residues. The V and J ends lost 5 bases and 4 bases, in that order; junction bases with no gene match: 7. CDR3 in amino acids: CASSTDRDRGYEQYF. The CDR3 region has the DNA TGTGCCAGCAGCACCGACCGGGACAGGGGGTACGAGCAGTACTTC.

This clone was seen only once. V and J are TRBV6-5 and TRBJ2-2, with 7 nucleotides matching TRBD1. Germline V lookup: CDR1 MNHEY, CDR2 SVGAGI. The CDR3 extends over 14 amino acids. Unmatched junction bases numbered 5, after V lost 6 bases and J lost 4 bases. The CDR3 DNA sequence: TGTGCCAGCAGAAGACAGGGAAGCACCGGGGAGCTGTTTTTT. Protein: CASRRQGSTGELFF.

J is TRBJ2-1 and V is TRBV9, with D tentatively TRBD2 (5 bases). Germline lookup yields CDR1 SGDLS and CDR2 YYNGEE. V gave up 2 bases and J gave up 0 bases, with 12 bases separating them. The CDR3 sequence is 16 residues long. The CDR3 loop reads CASSVSGTRSYNEQFF. As DNA, the CDR3 is TGTGCCAGCAGCGTGAGCGGAACTCGCTCCTACAATGAGCAGTTCTTC.